This entry is about one T cell receptor (beta chain). This CDR3 comprises 13 residues. The V end lost 6 bases, the J end lost 6 bases, and 11 bases lay between the germline ends. Cohort assignment relied on participant-reported clinical history. The data were taken from a study of blood T cell repertoires in COVID-19. Study background: From T cells, B-cell-depleted T cells, or PBMCs came the material, which was cDNA or gDNA.

Generated by immunoSEQ multiplex PCR, the TCRdb table keeps only in-frame clones and is missing some. Among roughly 240,000 clones listed, 86% were seen once. The sequence derives from a woman aged 45-59 years who had recovered from COVID-19. The chain is built from TRBV12-3 or TRBV12-4 and TRBJ2-2; D is perhaps TRBD1 (6 bases). Sequenced: PBMCs or T cells enriched from blood (not recorded which). The CDR3 loop reads CASRNRVAGELFF. DNA for the CDR3: TGTGCCAGCAGGAACAGGGTGGCCGGGGAGCTGTTTTTT.